The present T cell receptor beta chain was sequenced within a study of T cell repertoires in cytomegalovirus infection. This clonotype was counted a few times. The target antigen is unknown. TCRdb called the reads again in MiXCR, with one record for every CDR3 protein. The table has roughly 800,000 distinct CDR3 sequences, roughly 28% seen once. The CDR3 totals 15 residues. The V gene end was trimmed by 5 bases and the J gene end by 4 bases; junction bases not matched to a gene: 9. CDR1 SGHTA and CDR2 FQGNSA come from the germline V gene. The specimen was cultured CD8+ T cells from PBMCs, collected from culture after CMV antigen stimulation. This receptor was obtained from a human donor in good health (CMV status not recorded). Some clones in this sample may be carry-over from other donors' samples. V usage is TRBV7-2 and J usage is TRBJ2-3; TRBD2 matches at 7 bases. For the CDR3, the DNA is TGTGCCAGCAGCCCCCTGGCGGGGGAGGCAGATACGCAGTATTTT. This encodes CASSPLAGEADTQYF.